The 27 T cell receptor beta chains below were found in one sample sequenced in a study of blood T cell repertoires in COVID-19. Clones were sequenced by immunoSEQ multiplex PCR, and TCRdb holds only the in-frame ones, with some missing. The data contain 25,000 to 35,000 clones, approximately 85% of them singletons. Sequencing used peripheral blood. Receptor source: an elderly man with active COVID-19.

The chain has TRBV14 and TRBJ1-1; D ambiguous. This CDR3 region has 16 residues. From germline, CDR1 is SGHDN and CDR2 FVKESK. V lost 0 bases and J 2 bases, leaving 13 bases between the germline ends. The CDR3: CASSQDIRRQNTEAFF. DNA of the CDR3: TGTGCCAGCAGCCAAGATATTAGAAGACAAAACACTGAAGCTTTCTTT.

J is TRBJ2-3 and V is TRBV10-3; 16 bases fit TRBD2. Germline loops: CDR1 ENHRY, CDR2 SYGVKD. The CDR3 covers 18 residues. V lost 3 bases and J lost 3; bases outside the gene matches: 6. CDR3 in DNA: TGTGCCATCAGTGACCCAGGGACTAGCGGGGGGGTGACAGATACGCAGTATTTT. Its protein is CAISDPGTSGGVTDTQYF.

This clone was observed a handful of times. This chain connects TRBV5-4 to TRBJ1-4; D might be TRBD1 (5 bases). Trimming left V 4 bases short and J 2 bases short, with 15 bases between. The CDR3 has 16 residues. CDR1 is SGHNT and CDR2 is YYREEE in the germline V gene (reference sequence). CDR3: CASSRTTVATNEKLFF. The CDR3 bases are TGTGCCAGCAGCAGAACGACAGTGGCTACTAATGAAAAACTGTTTTTT.

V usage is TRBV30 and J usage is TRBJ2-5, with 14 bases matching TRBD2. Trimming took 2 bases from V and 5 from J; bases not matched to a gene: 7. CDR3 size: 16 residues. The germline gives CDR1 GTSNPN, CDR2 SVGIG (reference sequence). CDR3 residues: CAWSPGTSGGFETQYF. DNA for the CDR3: TGTGCCTGGAGTCCCGGGACTAGCGGGGGATTTGAGACCCAGTACTTC.

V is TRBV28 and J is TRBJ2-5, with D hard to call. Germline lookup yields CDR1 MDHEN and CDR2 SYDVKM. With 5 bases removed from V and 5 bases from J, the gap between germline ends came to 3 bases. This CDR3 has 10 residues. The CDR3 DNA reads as TGTGCCAGCAGTCGGGAGACCCAGTACTTC. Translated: CASSRETQYF.

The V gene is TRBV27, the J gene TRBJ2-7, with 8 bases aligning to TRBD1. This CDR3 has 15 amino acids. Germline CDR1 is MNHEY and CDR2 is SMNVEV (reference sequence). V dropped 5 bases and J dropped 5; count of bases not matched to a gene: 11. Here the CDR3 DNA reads TGTGCCAGCAGTCAGGACAGGGTGAAGGTCCACGAGCAGTACTTC. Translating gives CASSQDRVKVHEQYF.

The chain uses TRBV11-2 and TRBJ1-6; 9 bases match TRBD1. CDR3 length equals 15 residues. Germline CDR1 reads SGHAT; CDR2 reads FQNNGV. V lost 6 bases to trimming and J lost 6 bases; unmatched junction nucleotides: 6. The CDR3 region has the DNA TGTGCCAGCAGGGCGCCGGGACAGGGTAATTCACCCCTCCACTTT. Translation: CASRAPGQGNSPLHF.

CDR3 nucleotide sequence: TGTGCCAGCGGGCCAGGGGGCAGCTCTGGGGCCAACGTCCTGACTTTC. It specifies CASGPGGSSGANVLTF. The V gene is TRBV9, the J gene TRBJ2-6; 8 bases align to TRBD1. This CDR3 spans 16 amino acids. Trimming cost V 7 bases and J 0 bases; bases outside gene matches: 6. CDR1 is SGDLS, CDR2 YYNGEE, per germline.

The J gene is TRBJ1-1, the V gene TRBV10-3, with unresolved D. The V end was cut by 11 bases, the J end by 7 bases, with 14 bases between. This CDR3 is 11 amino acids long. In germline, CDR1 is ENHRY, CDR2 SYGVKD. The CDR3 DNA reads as TGTGCCTCCCAGCTGGGCCTTGAAGCTTTCTTT. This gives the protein CASQLGLEAFF.

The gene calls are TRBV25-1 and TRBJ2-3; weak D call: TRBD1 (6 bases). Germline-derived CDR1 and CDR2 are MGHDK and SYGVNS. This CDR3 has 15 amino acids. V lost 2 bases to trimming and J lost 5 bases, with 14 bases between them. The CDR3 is CASSEGDTNLDTQYF. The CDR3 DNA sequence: TGTGCCAGCAGTGAAGGGGACACGAACTTAGATACGCAGTATTTT.

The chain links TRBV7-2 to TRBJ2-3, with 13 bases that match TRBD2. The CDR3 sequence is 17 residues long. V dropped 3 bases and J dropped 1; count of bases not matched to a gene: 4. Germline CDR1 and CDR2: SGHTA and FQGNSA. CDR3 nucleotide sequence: TGTGCCAGCAGCTTCCTGACTAGCGGGGGGCGCACAGATACGCAGTATTTT. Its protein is CASSFLTSGGRTDTQYF.

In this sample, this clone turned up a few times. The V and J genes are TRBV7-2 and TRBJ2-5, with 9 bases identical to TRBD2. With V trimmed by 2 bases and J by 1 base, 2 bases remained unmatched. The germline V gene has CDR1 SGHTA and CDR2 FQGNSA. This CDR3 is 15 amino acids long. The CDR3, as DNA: TGTGCCAGCAGCTTACCTAGCGGGGCCCAAGAGACCCAGTACTTC. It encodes CASSLPSGAQETQYF. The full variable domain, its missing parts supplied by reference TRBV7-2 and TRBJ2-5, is GAGVSQSPSNKVTEKGKDVELRCDPISGHTALYWYRQSLGQGLEFLIYFQGNSAPDKSGLPSDRFSAERTGGSVSTLTIQRTQQEDSAVYLCASSLPSGAQETQYFGPGTRLLVL.

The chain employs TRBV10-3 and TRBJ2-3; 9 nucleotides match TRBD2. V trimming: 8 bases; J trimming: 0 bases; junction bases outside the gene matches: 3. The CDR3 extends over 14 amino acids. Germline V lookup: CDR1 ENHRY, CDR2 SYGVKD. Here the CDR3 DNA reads TGTGCCATCGGCGGGGGGGATAGCACAGATACGCAGTATTTT. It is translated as CAIGGGDSTDTQYF.

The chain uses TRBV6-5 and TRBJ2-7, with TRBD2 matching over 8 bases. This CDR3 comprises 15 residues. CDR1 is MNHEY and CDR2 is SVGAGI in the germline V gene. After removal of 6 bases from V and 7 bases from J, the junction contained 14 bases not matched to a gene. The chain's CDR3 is CASRTIPSGSREQYF. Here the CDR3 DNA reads TGTGCCAGCAGGACGATCCCTAGCGGGTCGCGGGAGCAGTACTTC.

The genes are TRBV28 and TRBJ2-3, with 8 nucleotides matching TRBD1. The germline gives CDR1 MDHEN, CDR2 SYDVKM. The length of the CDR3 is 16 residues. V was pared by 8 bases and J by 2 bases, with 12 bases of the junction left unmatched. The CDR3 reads CASRSGTGGLTDTQYF. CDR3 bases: TGTGCCAGCCGTTCTGGGACAGGCGGCCTCACAGATACGCAGTATTTT.

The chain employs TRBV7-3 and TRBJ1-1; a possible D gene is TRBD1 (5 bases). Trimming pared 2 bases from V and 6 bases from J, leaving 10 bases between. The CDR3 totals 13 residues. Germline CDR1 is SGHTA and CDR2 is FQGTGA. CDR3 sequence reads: CASSLGGRAEAFF. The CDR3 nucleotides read TGTGCCAGCAGCTTAGGGGGGAGAGCTGAAGCTTTCTTT.

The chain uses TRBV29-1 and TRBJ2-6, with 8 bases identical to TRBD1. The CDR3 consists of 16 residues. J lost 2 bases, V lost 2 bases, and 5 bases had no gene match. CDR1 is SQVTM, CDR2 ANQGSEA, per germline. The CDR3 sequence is CSVEYTQGAGANVLTF. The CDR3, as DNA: TGCAGCGTTGAATACACACAGGGGGCTGGGGCCAACGTCCTGACTTTC.

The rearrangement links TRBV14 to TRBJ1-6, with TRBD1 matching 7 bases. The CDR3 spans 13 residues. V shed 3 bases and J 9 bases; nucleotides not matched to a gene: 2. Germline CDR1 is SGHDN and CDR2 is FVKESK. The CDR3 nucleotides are TGTGCCAGCAGCCAGGACAGGCTTTCACCCCTCCACTTT. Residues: CASSQDRLSPLHF.

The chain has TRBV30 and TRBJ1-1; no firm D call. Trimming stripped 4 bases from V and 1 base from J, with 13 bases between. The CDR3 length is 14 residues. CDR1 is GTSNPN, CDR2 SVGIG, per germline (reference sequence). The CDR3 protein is CAWISWPRNTEAFF. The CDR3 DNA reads TGTGCCTGGATAAGCTGGCCTAGGAACACTGAAGCTTTCTTT.

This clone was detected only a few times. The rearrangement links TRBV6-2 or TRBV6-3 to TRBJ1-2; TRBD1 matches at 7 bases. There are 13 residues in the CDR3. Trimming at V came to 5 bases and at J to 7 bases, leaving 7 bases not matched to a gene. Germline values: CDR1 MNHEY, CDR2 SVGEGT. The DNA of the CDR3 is TGTGCCAGCAGTAAATCGACAGGGCTTGGCTACACCTTC. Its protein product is CASSKSTGLGYTF.

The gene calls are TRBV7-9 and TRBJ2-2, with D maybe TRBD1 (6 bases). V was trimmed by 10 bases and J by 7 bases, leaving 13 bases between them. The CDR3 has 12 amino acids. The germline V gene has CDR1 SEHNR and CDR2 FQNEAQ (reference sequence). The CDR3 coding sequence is TGTGCCACCAGGGGCATAGGCGGGGAGCTGTTTTTT. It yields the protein CATRGIGGELFF.

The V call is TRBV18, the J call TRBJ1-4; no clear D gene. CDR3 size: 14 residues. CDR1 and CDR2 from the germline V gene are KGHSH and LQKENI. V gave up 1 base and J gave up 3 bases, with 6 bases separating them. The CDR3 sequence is CASSPQRANEKLFF. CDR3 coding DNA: TGTGCCAGCTCACCACAAAGAGCTAATGAAAAACTGTTTTTT.

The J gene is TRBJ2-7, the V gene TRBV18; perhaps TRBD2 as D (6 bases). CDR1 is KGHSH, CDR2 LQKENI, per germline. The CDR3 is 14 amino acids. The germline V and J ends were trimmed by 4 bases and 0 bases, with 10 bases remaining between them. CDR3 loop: CASSQTGSSYEQYF. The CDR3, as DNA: TGTGCCAGCTCACAAACCGGGAGCTCCTACGAGCAGTACTTC.

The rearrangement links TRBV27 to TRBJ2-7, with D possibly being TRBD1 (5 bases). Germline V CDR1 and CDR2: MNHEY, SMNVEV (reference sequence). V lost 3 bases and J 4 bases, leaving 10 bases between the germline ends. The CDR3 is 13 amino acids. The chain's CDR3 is CASSFLSGYEQYF. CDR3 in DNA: TGTGCCAGCAGTTTTTTGTCAGGGTACGAGCAGTACTTC.

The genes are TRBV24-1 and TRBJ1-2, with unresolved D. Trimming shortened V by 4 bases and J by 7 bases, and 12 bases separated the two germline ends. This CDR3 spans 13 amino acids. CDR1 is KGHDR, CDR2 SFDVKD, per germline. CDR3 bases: TGTGCCACCAGTGACAGGTTTGGTCGTGGCTACACCTTC. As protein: CATSDRFGRGYTF.

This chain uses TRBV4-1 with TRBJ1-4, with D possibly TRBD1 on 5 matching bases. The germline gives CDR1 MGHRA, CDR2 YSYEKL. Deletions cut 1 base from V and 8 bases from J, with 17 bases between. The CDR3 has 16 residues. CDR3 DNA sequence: TGCGCCAGCAGCCAAGTAACCCGGGGCCGGGGGGAAAAACTGTTTTTT. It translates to CASSQVTRGRGEKLFF.

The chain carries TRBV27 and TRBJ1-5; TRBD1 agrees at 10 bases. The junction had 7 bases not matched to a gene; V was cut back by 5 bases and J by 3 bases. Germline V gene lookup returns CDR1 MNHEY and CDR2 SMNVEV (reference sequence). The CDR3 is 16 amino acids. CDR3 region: CASSPQTGGNNQPQHF. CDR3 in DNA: TGTGCCAGCAGTCCGCAGACAGGGGGCAACAATCAGCCCCAGCATTTT.